This T cell receptor (beta chain) was identified in a study of cytomegalovirus exposure and HLA in healthy donors (dated by TCRdb to about 2017). The study in broad terms: In an earlier analysis of approximately 640 of the donors, roughly 300 Gb of sequence data and some 100 million unique TCR beta sequences from 150 million to 200 million T cells were reported. About 300 gigabases of sequencing data and 70 million to 100 million unique TCR sequences were included in an early release covering several hundred HLA-typed donors. Of the 300 to 450 genotyped donors, approximately 80% were placed in the genetic ancestry cluster associated with self-reported Caucasian donors. The aim of the study was to test whether cataloging public T cell receptors could identify signatures of past pathogen exposure. The T cell repertoires of under 750 subjects were profiled by immunosequencing and related to cytomegalovirus serostatus. A separate validation cohort of about 110 different subjects was used in addition to the 666-subject first cohort. The study combined high-throughput TCR immunosequencing, statistical association of individual TCRs with disease status, and machine learning to predict cytomegalovirus infection status. A later analysis re-analyzed previously published TCR beta repertoires from 500 to 700 donors and added high-resolution HLA genotyping to study TCR occurrence patterns. Rather than drawing on any new phenotypic data, the later analysis identified candidate immune exposures from TCR beta sequences and the way those sequences occurred across donors. An earlier analysis of 450 to 750 of the donors used high-throughput TCR beta sequencing to judge whether each TCR beta V gene segment behaved as functional or pseudogenic. Alongside the repertoire data, information on donor age, sex, ethnicity and CMV serostatus was compiled. A later genetic analysis used genome-wide SNP genotypes for about 55% of the 666 donors, treating that subset as a discovery cohort. All discovery cohort repertoires had been generated on a single sequencing platform. HLA typing included class I and class II loci at four-digit resolution. The number of donors typed differed by locus, with 629-630 for A, B, C, DRB1 and DQB1, 522 for DQA1, about 610 for DPA1, and some 470 for DPB1. Because of strong linkage in the cohort, five DR-DQ haplotypes were treated as single units for association and clustering. Across 398 genotyped donors of the cohort, an average of about 240,000 unique TCR beta nucleotide sequences per donor were sequenced, and 15% to 20% of those sequences were non-productive.

Library preparation employed the immunoSEQ multiplex PCR assay. For the multiplex PCR, a mixture combining 60 forward primers for TCR Vbeta segments and 13 reverse primers for TCR Jbeta segments was used. The CDR3 region of rearranged TCR beta genes was amplified from genomic DNA by a multiplex PCR assay. The Illumina HiSeq System was used to sequence the amplified TCR beta libraries as 87-base-pair reads. Per the authors' processing: A later analysis tallied some 79 million unique TCR beta chains across the 666 repertoires, and approximately 12 million of those chains were shared by two or more donors. Raw reads were error-corrected and collapsed into unique sequences with a nearest-neighbor algorithm that merged closely related sequences to remove PCR and sequencing errors. Alignment of CDR3 sequences to IMGT reference sequences was used to assign V, D and J gene segments. For a sequence to be retained, a match of at least six nucleotides was required to both a V gene segment and a J gene segment. Rearrangements were classified as productive when the CDR3 lacked stop codons and remained in frame with V and J, and all other rearrangements were classified as non-productive. CDR3 was defined by IMGT convention, running from the second conserved V-encoded cysteine to the conserved J-encoded phenylalanine. Sequences without an unambiguous match to a single V gene segment were excluded from the earlier analysis of about 600 of the donors. In an earlier analysis of approximately 610 of the donors, V segments were called functional above 56.7% productive rearrangements and were called segregating when the between-donor standard deviation exceeded 5%. A statistical classification framework was built for diagnosing cytomegalovirus status from the catalog of TCR beta chain sequences. A later analysis assigned V and J genes by comparing TCR nucleotide sequences with IMGT/GENE-DB human TR gene sequences. In a later analysis, CDR3 sequences and most-parsimonious VDJ recombination scenarios were assigned using the TCRdist pipeline. In a later analysis, each TCR beta chain was defined by its CDR3 amino acid sequence together with its V-gene family, and reads without a unique V-gene family were excluded. A later analysis removed 592 highly shared, low-generation-probability nucleotide sequences to deal with suspected cross-contamination and a sequencing artifact. For each public chain, a later analysis derived a clonal expansion index from normalized ranks of inferred template counts within each repertoire. In a later analysis, generation probabilities were computed with a VDJ recombination model fitted to out-of-frame rearrangements, and the resulting probabilities were checked against IGoR. Hypergeometric tests were used in a later analysis to score TCR-TCR, TCR-HLA and TCR-CMV co-occurrence, with a repertoire-size bias correction applied to the TCR pairs. False discovery rates were estimated in a later analysis by permuting HLA or CMV assignments 20 times. In a later analysis, co-occurring TCRs were grouped using DBSCAN, and TCRdist sequence similarity was added for clustering within HLA-allele-positive subsets. Repertoires with fewer than 30,000 or more than 120,000 public chains were left out of co-occurrence clustering, as were about 5 repertoires with anomalous nucleotide sharing. Imported from immuneACCESS, the table was reduced by TCRdb to in-frame sequences with V and J called. These copies leave out some clones; in studies compared against another copy, an unresolved V gene accounts for under half, and the cause of the remainder is not known. The V and J calls and clone size were taken over from that table, and D and trimming were inferred from the DNA. This sample is represented by 60,000 to 75,000 clones; about 74% of them were singletons. Over 20% of the sample lies in the top ten.

In total, 630 or so healthy bone marrow donors made up the cohort. At the time of sampling, every cohort member was nominally healthy, though immune exposures that went unrecorded were likely present. The donor was CMV seropositive and belonged to the group of over 250 seropositive cohort members. Every donor gave a peripheral blood sample, and the peripheral blood mononuclear cells from that sample were used for TCR beta sequencing. Genomic DNA extraction from the blood cell samples was performed with the Qiagen DNeasy Blood Extraction Kit. As to this clone: Its antigen is not yet known. No base-level quality is on record; no much larger clone is a single base apart.

What the work shows at the level of the full study, not this receptor alone: Broadly in line with IMGT annotations, most TCR beta V segments showed up in productive rearrangements about 87% or about 30% of the time in an earlier analysis of approximately 600 of the donors. In this cohort, only TCR beta chains were sequenced, and detectable features were limited by the absence of alpha or paired-chain data. According to a later analysis, parvovirus B19, influenza, CMV and Epstein-Barr virus appeared linked to several top co-occurrence clusters. A later analysis associated 15,000 to 20,000 TCR beta sequences with specific HLA alleles at a false discovery rate of 0.05. The sequencing pipeline was judged likely to have produced a cluster of highly shared sequence variants as a technical artifact. Most TCR sequences were observed very rarely across donors, whereas some public TCRs were present in many individuals. The authors suggested that the approach could potentially be extended to other disease states and immunological phenotypes. Presence/absence analyses assumed roughly uniform sequencing depth across donors, an assumption that may not hold. A later analysis found that TCR association rates varied across HLA loci, with DRB1 alleles showing the most associated TCRs and HLA-C alleles the fewest. Linkage disequilibrium might explain the correlated functional status among segregating V segments, but an unknown experimental factor could not be ruled out. Cytomegalovirus status was reported to be diagnosed by the classifier with high specificity and sensitivity in both the original and validation cohorts. A later genetic analysis associated a missense DCLRE1C variant with V-gene and J-gene trimming of TCR beta chains, and an independent cohort replicated the association. The earlier analysis of nearly 600 of the donors excluded over 15 rarely observed V segments, including chromosome 9 orphons, because counts were too low. A further reported finding was that TCR beta sequences accurately predicted the HLA-A and HLA-B alleles for most subjects in the first cohort. Immune exposure information for the cohort was limited to CMV serostatus. The study gave a list of under 200 TCR beta chains associated with cytomegalovirus. Because some donors lacked HLA typing at each locus, the association tests relied only on the typed subset. A later analysis found that most CMV-associated TCR beta chains appeared HLA-restricted, with HLA associations seemingly driven largely by CMV exposure. In vitro tests confirmed that a few of the cytomegalovirus-associated TCR beta chains recognize cytomegalovirus antigens. In a later analysis, HLA-associated TCR beta chains showed more clonal expansion and lower generation probabilities than non-associated chains that were equally common. Compared with the approximately 700-donor mean, donors in an Asian-associated ancestry cluster had fewer N-insertions in productive TCRs, according to a later genetic analysis. When HLA alleles, especially DR and DQ, strongly co-occurred, attributing TCR associations to individual alleles was difficult.

This sequence originates from a woman aged 25 to 39 in good health and CMV-seropositive. Sample: PBMCs.

The CDR3 region: CASSLAGVVYEQYF. Read as DNA, the sequence is TGTGCCAGCAGTCTAGCGGGAGTTGTCTACGAGCAGTACTTC. Recombination connected TRBV2 to TRBJ2-7; the central 10 bases match TRBD2. As encoded in the germline V gene, CDR1 is SNHLY while CDR2 is FYNNEI. Taken from cysteine to phenylalanine, the CDR3 has 14 residues. CDR3 DNA only is kept here, 42 bases in frame from base 1. V ends up 5 bases short and J 3 bases short, with an unmatched junction base count of 4. The full variable domain, completed from the reference TRBV2 and TRBJ2-7 proteins outside the CDR3, reads EPEVTQTPSHQVTQMGQEVILRCVPISNHLYFYWYRQILGQKVEFLVSFYNNEISEKSEIFDDQFSVERPDGSNFTLKIRSTKLEDSAMYFCASSLAGVVYEQYFGPGTRLTVT.